The 5 T cell receptor beta chains in this list originate from one sample, sequenced in a study of blood T cells in healthy people across ages. Combining a sample-barcoded 5' primer with a J-beta primer mix, a second PCR ran for 7 to 11 cycles. In TCRdb, the 5' RACE reads were re-called with MiXCR into one record per CDR3 protein. The sample lists about a million distinct CDR3 sequences; 45% to 60% were seen once. The sequencing input was blood. The receptors derive from a woman aged 55-69 years in good health.

This chain joins TRBV20-1 and TRBJ2-5, with TRBD1 as a possible D gene (6 bases). The J call may be incorrect, as the DNA end agrees better with TRBJ2-7. Germline CDR1 DFQATT, CDR2 SNEGSKA (reference sequence). This CDR3 spans 15 amino acids. This chain's CDR3 is CSASDLRQDSYEQYF. CDR3 DNA sequence: TGCAGTGCTTCCGACCTAAGACAGGATTCCTACGAGCAGTACTTC.

V and J are TRBV6-1 and TRBJ1-5; 7 bases line up with TRBD1. Germline CDR1 reads MNHNS; CDR2 reads SASEGT. The CDR3 totals 14 residues. Trimming at V came to 8 bases and at J to 4 bases, leaving 8 bases not matched to a gene. The CDR3 spells CASLTGQLNQPQHF. CDR3 DNA sequence: TGTGCCAGCCTTACGGGACAGCTAAATCAGCCCCAGCATTTT.

This chain joins TRBV6-6 and TRBJ1-2, with D unresolved. Trimming left V 11 bases short and J 1 base short, with 14 bases between. CDR1 is MNHNY, CDR2 SVGAGI, per germline (reference sequence). The CDR3 runs to 13 residues. The CDR3 spells CAAWPGINYGYTF. In DNA, the CDR3 is TGTGCCGCCTGGCCGGGGATTAACTATGGCTACACCTTC.

The chain combines TRBV20-1 with TRBJ2-3; D remains ambiguous. The germline V and J ends were trimmed by 6 bases and 6 bases, with 7 bases remaining between them. CDR3 length: 10 residues. Per the germline V gene, CDR1 is DFQATT and CDR2 is SNEGSKA (reference sequence). Written as DNA, the CDR3 is TGCAGTGCATTCGGGGATACGCAGTATTTT. Translated: CSAFGDTQYF.

The chain combines TRBV10-3 with TRBJ1-1; D is unresolved. Germline CDR1 reads ENHRY; CDR2 reads SYGVKD. The V end was cut by 4 bases, the J end by 1 base, with 19 bases between. The CDR3 consists of 17 residues. In nucleotides, the CDR3 is TGTGCCATCAGTGGGCGGGCTCGGATCGCCGGGAACACTGAAGCTTTCTTT. Translating gives CAISGRARIAGNTEAFF.